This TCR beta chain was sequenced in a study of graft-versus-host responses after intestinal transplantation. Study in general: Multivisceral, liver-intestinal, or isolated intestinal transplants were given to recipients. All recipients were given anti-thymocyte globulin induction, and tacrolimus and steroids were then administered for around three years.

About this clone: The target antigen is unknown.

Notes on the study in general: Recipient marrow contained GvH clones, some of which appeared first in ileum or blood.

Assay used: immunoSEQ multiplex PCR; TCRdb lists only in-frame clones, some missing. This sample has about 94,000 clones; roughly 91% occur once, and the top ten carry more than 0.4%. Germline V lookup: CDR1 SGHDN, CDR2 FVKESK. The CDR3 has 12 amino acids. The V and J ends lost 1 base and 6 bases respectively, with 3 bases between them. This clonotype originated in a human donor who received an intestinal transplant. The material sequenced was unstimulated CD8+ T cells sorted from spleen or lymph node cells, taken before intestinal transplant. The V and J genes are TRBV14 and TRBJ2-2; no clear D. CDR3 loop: CASSQGAGELFF. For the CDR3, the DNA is TGTGCCAGCAGCCAAGGAGCCGGGGAGCTGTTTTTT.